This T cell receptor (beta chain) was observed in a study of response to subunit inactivated influenza vaccine. This clonotype was seen a handful of times. As yet, its antigen is unknown. Study-wide results and caveats: The authors suggested that every seasonal influenza vaccination recruits few new T cells.

The CDR3 sequence is 12 residues long. With 7 bases removed from V and 5 bases from J, the gap between germline ends came to 12 bases. TCRdb passed the RT-PCR reads through MiXCR, listing each CDR3 protein once. The data show hundreds of thousands of distinct CDR3 sequences, approximately 10% seen once. The receptor's source is a man in his fifties who received an inactivated influenza vaccine. This chain uses TRBV12-3 or TRBV12-4 with TRBJ2-7, with D possibly being TRBD2 (5 bases). The source was PBMCs from blood, collected roughly 46 days after vaccination. For the CDR3, the DNA is TGTGCCAGCAAACCCAACGGGGACGAGCAGTACTTC. It yields the protein CASKPNGDEQYF.